This is a list of T cell receptor beta chains from one sample in a study of tumor-infiltrating lymphocytes in localized non-small cell lung cancer. The assay was immunoSEQ multiplex PCR, and TCRdb's table has in-frame clones only and misses some. The data hold 4,600 or so clones, with approximately 94% observed a single time. Sequencing was carried out using uninvolved lung tissue not adjacent to the tumor. The receptor set was obtained from a human donor with non-small cell lung cancer. Each CDR3 is given with its conserved first and last residue. The D gene is left open where the match is weak. Expanded clones get a size class; other rows say once, few or many, or leave the size out.

D gene	clone size	V gene	J gene	CDR3 protein	CDR3 DNA
NA	NA	TRBV7-2	TRBJ2-7	CASSLDGDYEQYF	TGTGCCAGCAGCTTAGACGGTGACTACGAGCAGTACTTC
TRBD1	NA	TRBV19	TRBJ1-5	CASSIVGEGQGAWPQHF	TGTGCCAGTAGTATAGTTGGAGAGGGGCAGGGGGCTTGGCCCCAGCATTTT
NA	NA	TRBV7-9	TRBJ1-2	CASSPDEAYGYTF	TGTGCCAGCAGCCCCGACGAAGCCTATGGCTACACCTTC
TRBD1	NA	TRBV30	TRBJ1-3	CAWSVDRANTIYF	TGTGCCTGGAGTGTAGACAGGGCAAACACCATATATTTT
TRBD2	NA	TRBV11-2	TRBJ2-3	CASSLRSLAGTDTQYF	TGTGCCAGCAGCTTAAGAAGTCTAGCGGGAACAGATACGCAGTATTTT
TRBD1	NA	TRBV10-3	TRBJ1-5	CAISDPDRVSQPQHF	TGTGCCATCAGTGACCCGGACAGGGTAAGTCAGCCCCAGCATTTT
NA	NA	TRBV29-1	TRBJ1-1	CSVFTRDGWNTEAFF	TGCAGCGTCTTTACCCGGGACGGGTGGAACACTGAAGCTTTCTTT
TRBD1	NA	TRBV7-7	TRBJ2-5	CASSLGDRGQETQYF	TGTGCCAGCAGCTTAGGGGACAGGGGGCAAGAGACCCAGTACTTC
NA	NA	TRBV4-1	TRBJ1-2	CASSHYTENGYTF	TGCGCCAGCAGCCACTACACCGAGAATGGCTACACCTTC
NA	NA	TRBV4-3	TRBJ2-5	CASSQGRTSGRRRETQYF	TGCGCCAGCAGCCAAGGTCGGACGTCAGGAAGGAGGCGAGAGACCCAGTACTTC
NA	NA	TRBV29-1	TRBJ2-1	CSVSESGNEQFF	TGCAGCGTTAGTGAGAGTGGCAATGAGCAGTTCTTC
TRBD2	NA	TRBV11-2	TRBJ2-5	CASSLAASGVGETQYF	TGTGCCAGCAGCTTAGCAGCTAGCGGGGTAGGGGAGACCCAGTACTTC
TRBD1	once	TRBV6-5	TRBJ1-2	CASRRTAGGRYGYTF	TGTGCCAGCAGAAGGACGGCAGGGGGACGCTATGGCTACACCTTC
NA	NA	TRBV7-2	TRBJ1-6	CASSLEIANSPLHF	TGTGCCAGCAGCTTAGAGATTGCTAATTCACCCCTCCACTTT
NA	NA	TRBV18	TRBJ2-2	CASSLTQGNTGELFF	TGTGCCAGCTCATTGACGCAGGGAAACACCGGGGAGCTGTTTTTT
TRBD1	NA	TRBV11-3	TRBJ1-3	CASSSRQGTGNTIYF	TGTGCCAGCAGCTCGCGACAGGGAACTGGAAACACCATATATTTT
TRBD1	NA	TRBV10-3	TRBJ2-7	CATGTGGTYEQYF	TGTGCCACGGGGACAGGGGGAACCTACGAGCAGTACTTC
TRBD2	NA	TRBV7-2	TRBJ2-7	CASSLGGSFVEQYF	TGTGCCAGCAGCTTGGGCGGGAGCTTCGTCGAGCAGTACTTC
TRBD2	few	TRBV7-2	TRBJ2-5	CASSLVISGGQETQYF	TGTGCCAGCAGCTTAGTCATTAGCGGGGGCCAAGAGACCCAGTACTTC
NA	NA	TRBV25-1	TRBJ1-1	CASSELGQSNTEAFF	TGTGCCAGCAGTGAACTGGGACAATCGAACACTGAAGCTTTCTTT
TRBD1	NA	TRBV7-2	TRBJ1-1	CASSLTGELNTEAFF	TGTGCCAGCAGTCTTACAGGGGAACTGAACACTGAAGCTTTCTTT
TRBD1	NA	TRBV27	TRBJ2-2	CASSDRGWNTGELFF	TGTGCCAGCAGCGACAGGGGTTGGAACACCGGGGAGCTGTTTTTT
TRBD1	NA	TRBV19	TRBJ2-6	CASSSRGDRVGSGANVLTF	TGTGCCAGTAGTTCCCGGGGGGACAGGGTCGGGTCTGGGGCCAACGTCCTGACTTTC
NA	NA	TRBV6-1	TRBJ2-7	CASKSTLGSYEQYF	TGTGCCAGCAAAAGCACACTCGGTTCCTACGAGCAGTACTTC
NA	NA	TRBV5-1	TRBJ2-4	CASSFGQGLRDIQYF	TGCGCCAGCAGCTTCGGTCAGGGGCTGCGAGACATTCAGTACTTC
NA	NA	TRBV5-1	TRBJ1-2	CASSFDQGDYGYTF	TGCGCCAGCAGTTTTGATCAAGGGGACTATGGCTACACCTTC
NA	NA	TRBV7-6	TRBJ2-7	CASSPETGYEQYF	TGTGCCAGCAGCCCAGAAACAGGCTACGAGCAGTACTTC
TRBD2	NA	TRBV7-2	TRBJ2-7	CASSASSGGLYEQYF	TGTGCCAGCAGTGCTTCTAGCGGGGGACTCTACGAGCAGTACTTC
NA	NA	TRBV2	TRBJ2-7	CASDPGGTYEQYF	TGTGCCAGCGATCCAGGTGGCACCTACGAGCAGTACTTC